The entry below describes one TCR beta chain. Other DNA sequences in this sample translate to the same CDR3. These data come from a study of blood T cell repertoires in COVID-19. Recruitment covered roughly 24 US areas and drew participants whose ages spanned 18 to 89 years. Assignments of participants to cohorts depended upon their own reported clinical history. V lost 3 bases and J lost 1, with 6 bases in between. The germline V gene has CDR1 LNHDA and CDR2 SQIVND (reference sequence). CDR3 length: 13 residues. How the authors handled the data: Quantification of nucleated cells was approximated via reference gene primer amplification. Generated by immunoSEQ multiplex PCR, the TCRdb table keeps only in-frame clones and is missing some. The D gene and trimming were derived from the DNA, and the V and J assignments and clone size from that table. This table has fewer than 400,000 clones, roughly 87% appearing once.

The sequence was obtained from a young woman who had recovered from COVID-19. The V call is TRBV19, the J call TRBJ1-1; D is ambiguous. The sequencing input was PBMCs or T cells enriched from blood (not recorded which). CDR3 protein: CASSISGNTEAFF. CDR3 DNA sequence: TGTGCCAGTAGTATTTCGGGGAACACTGAAGCTTTCTTT.